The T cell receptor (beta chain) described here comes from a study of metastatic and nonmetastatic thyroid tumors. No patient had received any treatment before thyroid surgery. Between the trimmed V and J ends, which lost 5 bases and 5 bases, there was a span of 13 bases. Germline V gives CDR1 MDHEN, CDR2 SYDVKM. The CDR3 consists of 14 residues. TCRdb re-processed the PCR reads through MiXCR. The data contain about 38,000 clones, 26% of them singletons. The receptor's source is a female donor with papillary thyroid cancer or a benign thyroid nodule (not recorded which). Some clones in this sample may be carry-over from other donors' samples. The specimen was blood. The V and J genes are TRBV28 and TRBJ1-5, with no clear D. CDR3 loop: CASSPSGSYQPQHF. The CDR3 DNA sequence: TGTGCCAGCAGTCCGTCCGGGTCCTATCAGCCCCAGCATTTT.